Following are 18 T cell receptor beta chains from one sample sequenced in a study of blood T cell repertoires in COVID-19. Assay: immunoSEQ multiplex PCR; the TCRdb copy retains only in-frame clones and omits some. The sample yields 150,000 to 200,000 clones, about 89% seen once. Sample: peripheral blood. Receptors were obtained from a man aged 40-50 years with acute or convalescent COVID-19.

The sample holds one count of this clone. The chain couples TRBV11-2 to TRBJ1-5; 10 nucleotides agree with TRBD1. The CDR3 sequence is 14 residues long. In germline, CDR1 is SGHAT, CDR2 FQNNGV. With V trimmed by 5 bases and J by 4 bases, 2 bases remained unmatched. CDR3 sequence (DNA): TGTGCCAGCAGCATGGGACAGGGGAATCAGCCCCAGCATTTT. Translation gives CASSMGQGNQPQHF.

The chain combines TRBV15 with TRBJ2-7; D is unclear. Germline CDR1 and CDR2: LNHNV and YYDKDF (reference sequence). The CDR3 covers 15 residues. Trimming took off 0 bases at V and 6 bases at J, with 15 bases between the two ends. This chain's CDR3 is CATSRDRSAGLEQYF. The CDR3 DNA reads TGTGCCACCAGCAGAGATCGATCGGCTGGGCTCGAGCAGTACTTC.

The chain carries TRBV10-3 and TRBJ2-7, with TRBD1 matching 8 bases. V gave up 4 bases and J gave up 1 base; unmatched junction bases: 6. The CDR3 is 15 residues long. The germline V gene encodes CDR1 ENHRY and CDR2 SYGVKD. CDR3 sequence: CAISGGQGGSYEQYF. In nucleotides, the CDR3 is TGTGCCATCAGTGGAGGACAGGGTGGGTCCTACGAGCAGTACTTC.

The chain uses TRBV5-6 and TRBJ1-1, with D possibly being TRBD1 (6 bases). The CDR3 runs to 15 residues. Germline V gene data show CDR1 as SGHDT and CDR2 as YYEEEE. V was cut by 3 bases and J by 0 bases, with 12 bases left in between. CDR3 region: CASSSGQIMNTEAFF. CDR3 nucleotides: TGTGCCAGCAGCTCTGGACAGATAATGAACACTGAAGCTTTCTTT.

This clone was detected once. V and J are TRBV9 and TRBJ2-2; D is possibly TRBD2 (5 bases). This CDR3 comprises 16 residues. The V end was cut by 4 bases, the J end by 3 bases, with 16 bases between. The germline V gene has CDR1 SGDLS and CDR2 YYNGEE. CDR3 sequence reads: CASSQGPSGDTGELFF. CDR3 bases: TGTGCCAGCAGCCAAGGGCCATCCGGGGACACCGGGGAGCTGTTTTTT.

The V and J genes are TRBV4-1 and TRBJ2-2; D ambiguous. The CDR3 totals 15 residues. Trimming left V 1 base short and J 3 bases short, with 9 bases between. Germline V gene lookup returns CDR1 MGHRA and CDR2 YSYEKL. In nucleotides, the CDR3 is TGCGCCAGCAGCCAAGGTGACACCCACACCGGGGAGCTGTTTTTT. It specifies CASSQGDTHTGELFF.

This clone was detected once. J is TRBJ1-4 and V is TRBV5-1; D is possibly TRBD1 (5 bases). The CDR3 contains 15 residues. Germline values: CDR1 SGHRS, CDR2 YFSETQ. The V end lost 0 bases, the J end lost 2 bases, and 8 bases lay between the germline ends. This chain's CDR3 is CASSLEGSTNEKLFF. The CDR3 DNA follows: TGCGCCAGCAGCTTGGAGGGGTCTACTAATGAAAAACTGTTTTTT.

The gene calls are TRBV15 and TRBJ1-1; the D is unclear. The germline V gene has CDR1 LNHNV and CDR2 YYDKDF (reference sequence). Trimming stripped 0 bases from V and 0 bases from J, with 8 bases between. The CDR3 covers 15 residues. The CDR3 loop reads CATSREGSMNTEAFF. The CDR3 region has the DNA TGTGCCACCAGCAGAGAAGGGAGTATGAACACTGAAGCTTTCTTT.

The chain has TRBV6-6 and TRBJ1-5; the match to TRBD1 covers 9 bases. The V gene's germline CDR1 is MNHNY and CDR2 SVGAGI (reference sequence). V dropped 2 bases and J dropped 3; count of bases not matched to a gene: 5. The CDR3 runs 16 residues. The CDR3 DNA follows: TGTGCCAGCAGTTACCCGGGACAGGGTATCAATCAGCCCCAGCATTTT. Translation gives CASSYPGQGINQPQHF.

This chain uses TRBV12-3 or TRBV12-4 with TRBJ1-1, with no clear D. The CDR3 is 13 amino acids. V dropped 2 bases and J dropped 0 bases, with 4 bases sitting between them. The CDR3, as DNA: TGTGCCAGCAGTTTACCAGTGAACACTGAAGCTTTCTTT. Amino acid sequence: CASSLPVNTEAFF.

The chain carries TRBV19 and TRBJ1-5; D call uncertain. The V end was cut by 3 bases, the J end by 1 base, with 10 bases between. This CDR3 spans 15 amino acids. Germline CDR1 and CDR2: LNHDA and SQIVND (reference sequence). CDR3 sequence (DNA): TGTGCCAGTAGTATCTGGTCAGTGAGCAATCAGCCCCAGCATTTT. This translates into CASSIWSVSNQPQHF.

Comment on this clone: Distinct nucleotide sequences in the sample also encode this CDR3. The chain has TRBV11-2 and TRBJ2-5, with 7 bases that match TRBD2. The CDR3 totals 15 residues. The germline CDR1 and CDR2 sequences are SGHAT and FQNNGV. Trimming at V came to 1 base and at J to 4 bases, leaving 6 bases not matched to a gene. The CDR3 DNA sequence: TGTGCCAGCAGCTTAGCGGGAGGTAGCTTAGAGACCCAGTACTTC. Its protein product is CASSLAGGSLETQYF.

This rearrangement joins TRBV30 to TRBJ1-1; unclear D gene. Deletions cut 0 bases from V and 0 bases from J, with 11 bases between. Germline V gene data show CDR1 as GTSNPN and CDR2 as SVGIG (reference sequence). This CDR3 has 15 amino acids. The CDR3 loop reads CAWSVPPYMNTEAFF. In DNA form, the CDR3 reads TGTGCCTGGAGTGTACCCCCATACATGAACACTGAAGCTTTCTTT.

This rearrangement joins TRBV7-9 to TRBJ1-2; 10 positions agree with TRBD1. There are 13 residues in the CDR3. Unmatched junction bases numbered 8, after V lost 5 bases and J lost 11 bases. Germline-derived CDR1 and CDR2 are SEHNR and FQNEAQ (reference sequence). CDR3 loop: CASSVPGTGEYTF. The CDR3 coding sequence is TGTGCCAGCAGCGTCCCCGGGACAGGGGAGTACACCTTC. The full variable domain, in which reference TRBV7-9 and TRBJ1-2 provide the parts outside the CDR3, is DTGVSQNPRHKITKRGQNVTFRCDPISEHNRLYWYRQTLGQGPEFLTYFQNEAQLEKSRLLSDRFSAERPKGSFSTLEIQRTEQGDSAMYLCASSVPGTGEYTFGSGTRLTVV.

The rearrangement links TRBV7-2 to TRBJ2-7; 11 bases are a match to TRBD2. CDR1 SGHTA and CDR2 FQGNSA come from the germline V gene. The V segment lost 5 bases and the J segment 2 bases; nucleotides outside the gene matches: 8. The CDR3 covers 16 residues. CDR3 bases: TGTGCCAGCAGCCATGGGGTAGCGGGGGGGCCCTACGAGCAGTACTTC. Its translation is CASSHGVAGGPYEQYF. The variable domain in full, completed from reference TRBV7-2 and TRBJ2-7, reads GAGVSQSPSNKVTEKGKDVELRCDPISGHTALYWYRQSLGQGLEFLIYFQGNSAPDKSGLPSDRFSAERTGGSVSTLTIQRTQQEDSAVYLCASSHGVAGGPYEQYFGPGTRLTVT.

This sequence joins TRBV15 and TRBJ2-3; 9 bases map to TRBD2. Germline V gene data show CDR1 as LNHNV and CDR2 as YYDKDF (reference sequence). This CDR3 has 16 amino acids. The J segment lost 4 bases and the V segment lost 1 base, leaving 6 bases of the junction unmatched. CDR3 sequence: CATSRGVAGEADTQYF. CDR3 nucleotides: TGTGCCACCAGCAGAGGAGTAGCGGGGGAGGCAGATACGCAGTATTTT. Complete variable domain (other parts from reference TRBV15 and TRBJ2-3): DAMVIQNPRYQVTQFGKPVTLSCSQTLNHNVMYWYQQKSSQAPKLLFHYYDKDFNNEADTPDNFQSRRPNTSFCFLDIRSPGLGDTAMYLCATSRGVAGEADTQYFGPGTRLTVL.

The rearrangement links TRBV28 to TRBJ2-5, with D tentatively TRBD2 (6 bases). V lost 5 bases, J lost 5 bases, and 15 bases lay in between. This CDR3 has 14 amino acids. Germline lookup yields CDR1 MDHEN and CDR2 SYDVKM. Here the CDR3 DNA reads TGTGCCAGCAGTCGGAGACTAGTTCCGGAGACCCAGTACTTC. This translates into CASSRRLVPETQYF.

This clone was observed a few times. The chain recombines TRBV19 with TRBJ2-7, with a possible D match to TRBD1 (6 bases). V was shortened by 3 bases and J by 2 bases, with 11 bases between the two germline ends. This CDR3 region has 14 residues. Germline loops: CDR1 LNHDA, CDR2 SQIVND (reference sequence). The CDR3: CASSIQQGPYEQYF. CDR3 nucleotide sequence: TGTGCCAGTAGTATTCAACAGGGCCCCTACGAGCAGTACTTC.